Here is one TCR beta chain with its context. Its cognate antigen is unknown. The data were obtained in a study of shared clonotypes between healthy human individuals. Findings and limits, study-wide: Sequencing depth was a factor that was expected to affect clonotype sharing among donors. Rarefaction gave evidence that sorted-subset sequencing remained incomplete despite large depth.

Here immunoSEQ multiplex PCR was the method, and the copy in TCRdb shows in-frame clones only, minus some. The sample shows millions of clones, more than 90% of them seen only once. V lost 4 bases, J lost 2 bases, and 3 bases stayed unmatched. Germline CDR1 and CDR2: SEHNR and FQNEAQ (reference sequence). This CDR3 comprises 15 residues. This rearrangement joins TRBV7-9 to TRBJ2-3, with TRBD2 matching over 10 bases. Sequenced material: naive CD4+ T cells sorted from blood. The subset was: CD45RA+ positively selected. The clonotype was recovered from a man between 18 and 35 years old in good health. CDR3 loop: CASSSSGGVTDTQYF. CDR3 sequence (DNA): TGTGCCAGCAGCTCAAGCGGGGGGGTCACAGATACGCAGTATTTT.